The 22 T cell receptor beta chains below come from one sample, sequenced in a study of CD4+ T cells in melanoma. Assay used: immunoSEQ multiplex PCR; TCRdb lists only in-frame clones, some missing. The sample contains more than 90,000 clones, 92% of which appear only once. Sample: peripheral blood. Receptors were obtained from a human donor with melanoma.

The chain carries TRBV27 and TRBJ2-7; tentative D call: TRBD2 (5 bases). Germline loops: CDR1 MNHEY, CDR2 SMNVEV (reference sequence). Deletions cut 2 bases from V and 2 bases from J, with 19 bases between. The CDR3 sequence is 17 residues long. The CDR3 region has the DNA TGTGCCAGCAGTTTACACCTAGGGCCCAGCGGAACCTACGAGCAGTACTTC. It is translated as CASSLHLGPSGTYEQYF.

The chain has TRBV5-1 and TRBJ2-2, with 14 bases aligning to TRBD2. V was pared by 5 bases and J by 4 bases, with 16 bases of the junction left unmatched. The CDR3 is 20 residues long. From germline, CDR1 is SGHRS and CDR2 YFSETQ. This CDR3 is CASSRGSRGLAGASTGELFF. As DNA, the CDR3 is TGCGCCAGCAGTCGGGGGAGCCGGGGACTAGCGGGAGCGAGCACCGGGGAGCTGTTTTTT.

The chain employs TRBV27 and TRBJ2-7; 7 nucleotides agree with TRBD1. The CDR3 consists of 15 residues. Germline V lookup: CDR1 MNHEY, CDR2 SMNVEV (reference sequence). J lost 4 bases, V lost 2 bases, and 8 bases had no gene match. The CDR3 is CASSLRQGIPYEQYF. CDR3 nucleotides: TGTGCCAGCAGTTTACGACAGGGAATTCCGTACGAGCAGTACTTC.

The CDR3 is CATSREGPGQGHEQYF. CDR3 coding DNA: TGTGCCACCAGCAGAGAGGGGCCGGGACAGGGTCACGAGCAGTACTTC. This chain joins TRBV15 and TRBJ2-7, with 9 bases fitting TRBD1. Looked up from germline, CDR1 is LNHNV and CDR2 is YYDKDF (reference sequence). CDR3 size: 16 residues. The V and J ends lost 0 bases and 5 bases, in that order; junction bases with no gene match: 8.

This clone was counted only a few times. The chain uses TRBV10-2 and TRBJ2-1; D might be TRBD1 or TRBD2, each matching 6 bases. The CDR3 covers 14 residues. Trimming cost V 8 bases and J 6 bases, with 17 bases left between them. The germline CDR1 and CDR2 sequences are WSHSY and SAAADI. CDR3 sequence: CASAGGLISNEQFF. The CDR3 nucleotides are TGCGCCAGCGCCGGGGGCCTTATATCCAATGAGCAGTTCTTC.

The gene calls are TRBV28 and TRBJ2-5; 9 positions match TRBD2. With 3 bases clipped from V and 9 bases from J, the junction kept 11 bases outside the gene matches. The CDR3 is made up of 15 amino acids. Per germline, CDR1 MDHEN and CDR2 SYDVKM. This CDR3 is CASSLSIAGARAQYF. The CDR3 DNA reads as TGTGCCAGCAGTTTGTCGATAGCGGGGGCAAGAGCCCAGTACTTC.

The gene calls are TRBV9 and TRBJ2-3, with a possible D match to TRBD2 (6 bases). The CDR3 extends over 15 amino acids. Trimming stripped 3 bases from V and 3 bases from J, with 14 bases between. Germline V gives CDR1 SGDLS, CDR2 YYNGEE. The CDR3 DNA sequence: TGTGCCAGCAGCGCGCGGGAAATAAGGACAGATACGCAGTATTTT. It translates to CASSAREIRTDTQYF.

The chain is built from TRBV7-8 and TRBJ2-3; D is undetermined. V gave up 3 bases and J gave up 0 bases, with 7 bases separating them. Looked up from germline, CDR1 is SGHVS and CDR2 is FQNEAQ. The CDR3 has 14 amino acids. CDR3 region: CASSLRTSTDTQYF. The CDR3 nucleotides read TGTGCCAGCAGCTTGAGGACCAGCACAGATACGCAGTATTTT.

The chain is built from TRBV10-3 and TRBJ2-5, with 11 positions matching TRBD2. The CDR3 runs 17 residues. Looked up from germline, CDR1 is ENHRY and CDR2 is SYGVKD. V shed 0 bases and J 0 bases; nucleotides not matched to a gene: 3. The CDR3 loop reads CAISESLTSGNQETQYF. CDR3 coding DNA: TGTGCCATCAGTGAGTCCCTGACTAGCGGGAACCAAGAGACCCAGTACTTC.

This chain joins TRBV4-3 and TRBJ2-7; D is ambiguous. CDR3 size: 14 residues. V lost 0 bases to trimming and J lost 4 bases, with 10 bases between them. Per the germline V gene, CDR1 is LGHNA and CDR2 is YSLEER. This CDR3 reads CASSQDHLQYEQYF. CDR3 DNA sequence: TGCGCCAGCAGCCAAGATCATCTCCAGTACGAGCAGTACTTC.

The V and J genes are TRBV4-2 and TRBJ2-7; 9 positions agree with TRBD1. J was trimmed by 7 bases and V by 1 base; bases with no gene match: 11. The CDR3 contains 16 residues. From germline, CDR1 is LGHNA and CDR2 YNFKEQ. In nucleotides, the CDR3 is TGTGCCAGCAGCCAAGCAAGCGGTCGACAGGGGGGGGAGCAGTACTTC. Translating gives CASSQASGRQGGEQYF.

The chain carries TRBV4-3 and TRBJ2-3, with D hard to call. V was trimmed by 1 base and J by 6 bases, leaving 8 bases between them. From germline, CDR1 is LGHNA and CDR2 YSLEER. The CDR3 loop spans 13 amino acids. CDR3 in DNA: TGCGCCAGCAGCCAAGGTCCGGTTGATACGCAGTATTTT. Amino acids: CASSQGPVDTQYF.

The V call is TRBV19, the J call TRBJ2-1, with D perhaps TRBD1 (6 bases). There are 16 residues in the CDR3. Looked up from germline, CDR1 is LNHDA and CDR2 is SQIVND (reference sequence). Trimming stripped 7 bases from V and 5 bases from J, with 21 bases between. DNA for the CDR3: TGTGCCAGTACTCCCGGGACATTTGCCCCCAACAATGAGCAGTTCTTC. This gives the protein CASTPGTFAPNNEQFF.

The chain combines TRBV9 with TRBJ1-1, with no clear D. The CDR3 contains 14 residues. Germline CDR1 is SGDLS and CDR2 is YYNGEE. Trimming shortened V by 0 bases and J by 1 base, and 7 bases separated the two germline ends. The CDR3 here is CASSVALGNTEAFF. The CDR3 bases are TGTGCCAGCAGCGTAGCCCTGGGGAACACTGAAGCTTTCTTT.

This clone was seen just once. The J gene is TRBJ1-2, the V gene TRBV11-2; D unresolved. CDR1 SGHAT and CDR2 FQNNGV come from the germline V gene. V dropped 2 bases and J dropped 4 bases, with 5 bases sitting between them. CDR3 length: 12 residues. CDR3 nucleotides: TGTGCCAGCAGCTTAAACAGCTATGGCTACACCTTC. Amino acid sequence: CASSLNSYGYTF.

This clone was seen many times. The gene calls are TRBV9 and TRBJ1-3, with TRBD1 identical over 8 bases. Germline V CDR1 and CDR2: SGDLS, YYNGEE. Germline trimming cut 0 bases from V and 7 bases from J; bases unmatched to any gene: 3. The CDR3 contains 14 residues. CDR3 sequence: CASSVGTGRNTIYF. In DNA, the CDR3 is TGTGCCAGCAGCGTAGGGACAGGGAGGAACACCATATATTTT.

The chain joins TRBV7-2 to TRBJ2-1; D may be TRBD1 (6 bases). V was trimmed by 1 base and J by 0 bases, leaving 10 bases between them. Germline lookup yields CDR1 SGHTA and CDR2 FQGNSA. The CDR3 is made up of 16 amino acids. CDR3 bases: TGTGCCAGCAGCTTAGACAGGGCTTCCTCCTACAATGAGCAGTTCTTC. Its protein product is CASSLDRASSYNEQFF.

The rearrangement joins TRBV27 to TRBJ2-7; the D call may be TRBD1 or TRBD2 (6 bases each). The CDR3 spans 13 residues. Trimming left V 2 bases short and J 6 bases short, with 11 bases between. Per germline, CDR1 MNHEY and CDR2 SMNVEV (reference sequence). The CDR3 sequence is CASSLSTGAEQYF. CDR3 nucleotides: TGTGCCAGCAGTTTAAGTACGGGGGCCGAGCAGTACTTC.

The V and J genes are TRBV28 and TRBJ2-7; D gene ambiguous. The length of the CDR3 is 14 residues. V was trimmed by 4 bases and J by 0 bases, leaving 10 bases between them. CDR1 and CDR2 from the germline V gene are MDHEN and SYDVKM. CDR3 sequence reads: CASSYGPNSYEQYF. DNA for the CDR3: TGTGCCAGCAGTTATGGACCTAACTCCTACGAGCAGTACTTC. Supplemented by reference TRBV28 and TRBJ2-7, the full variable domain reads DVKVTQSSRYLVKRTGEKVFLECVQDMDHENMFWYRQDPGLGLRLIYFSYDVKMKEKGDIPEGYSVSREKKERFSLILESASTNQTSMYLCASSYGPNSYEQYFGPGTRLTVT.

This sequence joins TRBV4-3 and TRBJ1-4, with unresolved D. Germline V CDR1 and CDR2: LGHNA, YSLEER. The V end lost 0 bases, the J end lost 6 bases, and 11 bases lay between the germline ends. The CDR3 is made up of 15 amino acids. The CDR3 reads CASSQDFQDYEKLFF. The CDR3 DNA reads as TGCGCCAGCAGCCAAGATTTCCAGGATTATGAAAAACTGTTTTTT.

A single count supports this clone. J is TRBJ2-1 and V is TRBV2; TRBD2 matches 10 bases. This CDR3 region has 16 residues. Per the germline V gene, CDR1 is SNHLY and CDR2 is FYNNEI. V lost 0 bases, J lost 7 bases, and 6 bases stayed unmatched. The CDR3 sequence: CASSEAKRGGWNEQFF. Here the CDR3 DNA reads TGTGCCAGCAGTGAAGCGAAGCGGGGGGGTTGGAATGAGCAGTTCTTC.

The genes are TRBV19 and TRBJ1-1; tentative D call: TRBD1 (5 bases). Looked up from germline, CDR1 is LNHDA and CDR2 is SQIVND (reference sequence). V dropped 6 bases and J dropped 10 bases, with 18 bases sitting between them. The CDR3 totals 13 residues. CDR3 protein: CASSPRTGTRAFF. CDR3 in DNA: TGTGCCAGTAGCCCAAGGACCGGGACCCGAGCTTTCTTT.